Below, 20 T cell receptor beta chains from the same sample are listed, as sequenced in a study of CD8 T cells in Susac syndrome. An input of about 0.5 to 1 ug of RNA was subjected to reverse transcription using random hexamers. TCRdb fed the immunoSEQ multiplex PCR reads into MiXCR, producing one record per CDR3 protein. The profile shows approximately 210,000 distinct CDR3 sequences, 95% of them singletons. Specimen: CD4+ T cells from PBMCs. The receptor set was obtained from a human donor with multiple sclerosis.

J is TRBJ1-5 and V is TRBV4-2; D is uncertain. This CDR3 contains 15 residues. Germline CDR1 and CDR2: LGHNA and YNFKEQ. V lost 0 bases and J 6 bases, leaving 12 bases between the germline ends. This CDR3 is CASSQDRQSGQPQHF. CDR3 in DNA: TGTGCCAGCAGCCAAGATAGGCAGTCAGGTCAGCCCCAGCATTTT.

The sample holds one count of this clonotype. The gene calls are TRBV29-1 and TRBJ2-1, with 7 bases that match TRBD1. The CDR3 has 13 amino acids. The germline gives CDR1 SQVTM, CDR2 ANQGSEA. The V segment lost 4 bases and the J segment 3 bases; nucleotides outside the gene matches: 3. CDR3 coding DNA: TGCAGCGTTGGCAGGGGGAACTACAATGAGCAGTTCTTC. It encodes CSVGRGNYNEQFF.

The rearrangement joins TRBV12-3 or TRBV12-4 to TRBJ1-5; 9 bases line up with TRBD1. This CDR3 comprises 14 residues. V was clipped by 5 bases and J by 7 bases; unmatched bases: 6. CDR3 nucleotides: TGTGCCAGCAGTCGTGACAGGGGGGTGCAGCCCCAGCATTTT. This sequence encodes CASSRDRGVQPQHF.

The chain joins TRBV20-1 to TRBJ2-5, with 8 bases aligning to TRBD1. With V trimmed by 6 bases and J by 4 bases, 4 bases remained unmatched. CDR1 is DFQATT, CDR2 SNEGSKA, per germline (reference sequence). CDR3 length: 12 amino acids. DNA for the CDR3: TGCAGTGCCCAGGGGGCTGGAGAGACCCAGTACTTC. Amino acids: CSAQGAGETQYF.

This rearrangement joins TRBV3-1 to TRBJ2-2; D is ambiguous. Germline CDR1 and CDR2: LGHDT and YNNKEL (reference sequence). The CDR3 loop spans 13 amino acids. V was cut by 3 bases and J by 2 bases, with 4 bases left in between. CDR3 sequence reads: CASSQPNTGELFF. The DNA for the CDR3 is TGTGCCAGCAGCCAGCCTAACACCGGGGAGCTGTTTTTT.

Comment on this clonotype: One end of the junction fails to match germline, which may point to a read error. CDR3 region: CASSLRTSGGPNF. As DNA, the CDR3 is TGTGCCAGCAGTTTGCGGACTAGCGGGGGGCCAAATTTT. The rearrangement uses TRBV12-3 or TRBV12-4 and TRBJ2-3; 14 nucleotides agree with TRBD2. The CDR3 runs 13 residues.

Only one count was recorded for this clonotype. This chain joins TRBV19 and TRBJ2-7; 10 positions agree with TRBD1. CDR3 length equals 14 residues. V lost 4 bases, J lost 3 bases, and 3 bases stayed unmatched. Germline values: CDR1 LNHDA, CDR2 SQIVND (reference sequence). The CDR3 sequence is CASSTGTGVYEQYF. CDR3 coding DNA: TGTGCCAGTAGTACCGGGACAGGGGTCTACGAGCAGTACTTC.

The CDR3 DNA sequence: TGTGCCAGCAGTTTCCCGGGACTAGCGGGGGGGCCAATCACAGATACGCAGTATTTT. It yields the protein CASSFPGLAGGPITDTQYF. The chain employs TRBV28 and TRBJ2-3, with 16 bases aligning to TRBD2. Germline V gene data show CDR1 as MDHEN and CDR2 as SYDVKM. V was pared by 3 bases and J by 2 bases, with 8 bases of the junction left unmatched. CDR3 size: 19 residues. Full variable domain (outside the CDR3, taken from reference TRBV28 and TRBJ2-3): DVKVTQSSRYLVKRTGEKVFLECVQDMDHENMFWYRQDPGLGLRLIYFSYDVKMKEKGDIPEGYSVSREKKERFSLILESASTNQTSMYLCASSFPGLAGGPITDTQYFGPGTRLTVL.

The chain recombines TRBV4-1 with TRBJ2-3; no clear D gene. CDR3 length equals 13 residues. V was shortened by 4 bases and J by 4 bases, with 9 bases between the two germline ends. Germline V lookup: CDR1 MGHRA, CDR2 YSYEKL. The CDR3 nucleotides read TGCGCCAGCAGCCTCCGCTTAGCAGATACGCAGTATTTT. This translates into CASSLRLADTQYF.

V and J are TRBV3-1 and TRBJ1-1; D is unclear. The CDR3 totals 14 residues. Trimming cost V 1 base and J 1 base, with 7 bases left between them. Germline assignment: CDR1 LGHDT and CDR2 YNNKEL (reference sequence). The DNA for the CDR3 is TGTGCCAGCAGCCAAGGTGGCAAGAACACTGAAGCTTTCTTT. It encodes CASSQGGKNTEAFF.

CDR3 nucleotides: TGCGCCAGCAGCTTGGGACGGGCTCAGTACTTC. Protein product: CASSLGRAQYF. The chain carries TRBV5-1 and TRBJ2-4; D not resolved. The CDR3 covers 11 residues. Trimming shortened V by 0 bases and J by 12 bases, and 7 bases separated the two germline ends. In germline, CDR1 is SGHRS, CDR2 YFSETQ. Looking up the rest from reference TRBV5-1 and TRBJ2-4 gives the full variable domain: KAGVTQTPRYLIKTRGQQVTLSCSPISGHRSVSWYQQTPGQGLQFLFEYFSETQRNKGNFPGRFSGRQFSNSRSEMNVSTLELGDSALYLCASSLGRAQYFGAGTRLSVL.

The chain recombines TRBV5-1 with TRBJ2-1; 12 bases align to TRBD2. The J segment lost 8 bases and the V segment lost 1 base, leaving 7 bases of the junction unmatched. Looked up from germline, CDR1 is SGHRS and CDR2 is YFSETQ. This CDR3 is built from 16 residues. CDR3 bases: TGCGCCAGCAGCTTGCTGACTAGCGGGAGTGTCGATGAGCAGTTCTTC. As protein: CASSLLTSGSVDEQFF.

The chain has TRBV30 and TRBJ1-1; no definite D call. Germline V CDR1 and CDR2: GTSNPN, SVGIG (reference sequence). This CDR3 contains 11 residues. Trimming shortened V by 1 base and J by 8 bases, and 8 bases separated the two germline ends. Written as DNA, the CDR3 is TGTGCCTGGAGTGGGTCTGGAGAAGCTTTCTTT. It yields the protein CAWSGSGEAFF.

This chain joins TRBV6-6 and TRBJ2-6; D unresolved. The CDR3 runs 16 residues. Deletions cut 2 bases from V and 2 bases from J, with 10 bases between. Germline CDR1 MNHNY, CDR2 SVGAGI (reference sequence). The CDR3 region is CASSYRESAGANVLTF. CDR3 in DNA: TGTGCCAGCAGTTACAGGGAATCGGCTGGGGCCAACGTCCTGACTTTC.

This chain uses TRBV19 with TRBJ1-1; D gene unclear. CDR3 length equals 15 residues. Germline values: CDR1 LNHDA, CDR2 SQIVND (reference sequence). V was trimmed by 1 base and J by 4 bases, leaving 13 bases between them. CDR3 residues: CASSIGGGRVTEAFF. Written as DNA, the CDR3 is TGTGCCAGTAGTATAGGTGGCGGTCGTGTCACTGAAGCTTTCTTT.

The chain is built from TRBV20-1 and TRBJ2-7; D is uncertain. The V gene lost 2 bases and the J gene lost 2 bases, with 13 bases spanning the gap. Germline V lookup: CDR1 DFQATT, CDR2 SNEGSKA (reference sequence). The CDR3 has 14 amino acids. The CDR3 coding sequence is TGCAGTGCTAGATGGCATGTAACGCCCTACGAGCAGTACTTC. It yields the protein CSARWHVTPYEQYF.

The chain uses TRBV29-1 and TRBJ2-7; maybe TRBD1 (5 bases). CDR1 is SQVTM and CDR2 is ANQGSEA in the germline V gene. This CDR3 region has 12 residues. The V end lost 2 bases, the J end lost 6 bases, and 11 bases lay between the germline ends. CDR3 DNA: TGCAGCGTTGAATCCCAGGGTGGCGAGCAGTACTTC. It specifies CSVESQGGEQYF.

The chain links TRBV7-3 to TRBJ1-3; TRBD1 matches at 8 bases. CDR3 length equals 16 residues. CDR1 and CDR2 (germline): SGHTA, FQGTGA. Losses at the gene ends were 5 bases for V and 0 bases for J; bases not matched to a gene: 6. Here the CDR3 DNA reads TGTGCCAGCAGCCCCTGGACAGGGACCTCTGGAAACACCATATATTTT. Its translation is CASSPWTGTSGNTIYF. The whole variable domain, filled in from reference TRBV7-3 and TRBJ1-3, reads GAGVSQTPSNKVTEKGKYVELRCDPISGHTALYWYRQSLGQGPEFLIYFQGTGAADDSGLPNDRFFAVRPEGSVSTLKIQRTERGDSAVYLCASSPWTGTSGNTIYFGEGSWLTVV.

The J gene is TRBJ2-7, the V gene TRBV14; D is unclear. V was cut by 3 bases and J by 8 bases, with 8 bases left in between. Germline values: CDR1 SGHDN, CDR2 FVKESK. This CDR3 is built from 11 residues. Here the CDR3 DNA reads TGTGCCAGCAGCCACACCCAACAGCAGTACTTC. Its protein product is CASSHTQQQYF. The whole variable domain, remainder taken from reference TRBV14 and TRBJ2-7, is EAGVTQFPSHSVIEKGQTVTLRCDPISGHDNLYWYRRVMGKEIKFLLHFVKESKQDESGMPNNRFLAERTGGTYSTLKVQPAELEDSGVYFCASSHTQQQYFGPGTRLTVT.

The V call is TRBV9, the J call TRBJ2-2; D remains unclear. Germline lookup yields CDR1 SGDLS and CDR2 YYNGEE. CDR3 length equals 16 residues. Trimming took off 5 bases at V and 1 base at J, with 15 bases between the two ends. CDR3 coding DNA: TGTGCCAGCAGTCCACCCCGACCAGGGAACACCGGGGAGCTGTTTTTT. It yields the protein CASSPPRPGNTGELFF.